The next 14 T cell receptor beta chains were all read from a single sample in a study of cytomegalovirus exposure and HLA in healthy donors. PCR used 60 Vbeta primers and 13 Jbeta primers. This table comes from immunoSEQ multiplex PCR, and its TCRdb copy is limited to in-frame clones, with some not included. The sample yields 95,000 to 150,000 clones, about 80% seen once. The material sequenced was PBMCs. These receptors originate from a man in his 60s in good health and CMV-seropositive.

CDR3 coding DNA: TGTGCCAGCATCCCGGGACAGGGTAACTATGGCTACACCTTC. This sequence encodes CASIPGQGNYGYTF. The V gene is TRBV2, the J gene TRBJ1-2; 9 bases line up with TRBD1. The CDR3 is made up of 14 amino acids. The germline V gene encodes CDR1 SNHLY and CDR2 FYNNEI. The V and J ends lost 7 bases and 1 base, in that order; junction bases with no gene match: 4.

As DNA, the CDR3 is TGTGCCAGCAGTTACTTTCGGAGAACGAACACCGGGGAGCTGTTTTTT. Translation gives CASSYFRRTNTGELFF. The chain links TRBV6-5 to TRBJ2-2; D remains unclear. The V gene lost 1 base and the J gene lost 0 bases, with 9 bases spanning the gap. CDR1 is MNHEY and CDR2 is SVGAGI in the germline V gene. This CDR3 comprises 16 residues.

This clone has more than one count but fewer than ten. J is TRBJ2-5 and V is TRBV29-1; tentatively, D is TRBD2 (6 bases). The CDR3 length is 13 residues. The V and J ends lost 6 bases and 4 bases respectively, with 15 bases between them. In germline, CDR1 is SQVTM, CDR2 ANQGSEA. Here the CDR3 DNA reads TGCAGCGTGTCCAGGAGGGGAGGAGAGACCCAGTACTTC. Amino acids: CSVSRRGGETQYF.

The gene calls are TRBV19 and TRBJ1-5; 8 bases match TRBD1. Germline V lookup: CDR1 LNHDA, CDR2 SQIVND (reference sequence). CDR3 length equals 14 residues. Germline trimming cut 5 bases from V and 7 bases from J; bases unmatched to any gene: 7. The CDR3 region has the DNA TGTGCCAGTAGTGTGCAGGGGGCAAGGCAGCCCCAGCATTTT. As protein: CASSVQGARQPQHF. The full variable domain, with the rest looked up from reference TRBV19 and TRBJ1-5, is DGGITQSPKYLFRKEGQNVTLSCEQNLNHDAMYWYRQDPGQGLRLIYYSQIVNDFQKGDIAEGYSVSREKKESFPLTVTSAQKNPTAFYLCASSVQGARQPQHFGDGTRLSIL.

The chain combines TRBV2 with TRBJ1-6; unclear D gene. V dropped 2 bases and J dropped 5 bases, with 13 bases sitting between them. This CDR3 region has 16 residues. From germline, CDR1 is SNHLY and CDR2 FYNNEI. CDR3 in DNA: TGTGCCAGCAGTGAACTTGAGGGCGGCCATAATTCACCCCTCCACTTT. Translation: CASSELEGGHNSPLHF.

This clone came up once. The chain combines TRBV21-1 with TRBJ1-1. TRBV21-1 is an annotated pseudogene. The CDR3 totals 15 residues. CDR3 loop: CASSKVGGGPTEAFF. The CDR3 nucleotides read TGTGCCAGCAGCAAAGTGGGGGGAGGACCCACTGAAGCTTTCTTT.

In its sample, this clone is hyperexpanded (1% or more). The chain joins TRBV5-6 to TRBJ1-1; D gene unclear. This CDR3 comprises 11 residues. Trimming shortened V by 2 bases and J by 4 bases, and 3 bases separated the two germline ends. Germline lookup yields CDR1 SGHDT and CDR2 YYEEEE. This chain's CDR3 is CASSFSTEAFF. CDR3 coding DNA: TGTGCCAGCAGCTTCAGCACTGAAGCTTTCTTT.

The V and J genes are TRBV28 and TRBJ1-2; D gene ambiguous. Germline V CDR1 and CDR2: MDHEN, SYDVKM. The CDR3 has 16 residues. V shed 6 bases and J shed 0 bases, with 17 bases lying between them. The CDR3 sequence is CASSLRGRITNYGYTF. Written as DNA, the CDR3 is TGTGCCAGCAGCCTTAGAGGCAGAATCACTAACTATGGCTACACCTTC.

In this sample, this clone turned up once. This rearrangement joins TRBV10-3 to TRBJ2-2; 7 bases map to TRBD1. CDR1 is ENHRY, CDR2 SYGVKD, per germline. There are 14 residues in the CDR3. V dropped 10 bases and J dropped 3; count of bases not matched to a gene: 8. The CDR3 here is CASATGVDTGELFF. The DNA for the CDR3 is TGTGCCAGCGCAACAGGGGTCGACACCGGGGAGCTGTTTTTT.

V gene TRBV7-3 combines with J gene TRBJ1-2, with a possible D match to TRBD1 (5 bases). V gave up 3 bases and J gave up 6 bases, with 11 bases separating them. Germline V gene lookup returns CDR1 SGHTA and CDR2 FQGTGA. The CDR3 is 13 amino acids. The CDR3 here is CASSFRVGHGYTF. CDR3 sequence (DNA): TGTGCCAGCAGCTTCAGGGTCGGTCATGGCTACACCTTC.

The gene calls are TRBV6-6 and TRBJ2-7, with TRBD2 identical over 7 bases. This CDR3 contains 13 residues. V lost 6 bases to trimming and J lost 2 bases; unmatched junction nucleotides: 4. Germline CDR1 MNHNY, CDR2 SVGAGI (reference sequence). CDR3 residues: CASRPSGTYEQYF. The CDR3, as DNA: TGTGCCAGCAGACCCAGCGGGACCTACGAGCAGTACTTC.

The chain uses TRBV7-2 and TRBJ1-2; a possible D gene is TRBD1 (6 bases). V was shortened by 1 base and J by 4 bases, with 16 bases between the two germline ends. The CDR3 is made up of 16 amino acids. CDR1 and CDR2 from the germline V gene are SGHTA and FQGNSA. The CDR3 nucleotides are TGTGCCAGCAGCTTAGGAGGGGGGGCGATGGGCTATGGCTACACCTTC. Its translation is CASSLGGGAMGYGYTF.

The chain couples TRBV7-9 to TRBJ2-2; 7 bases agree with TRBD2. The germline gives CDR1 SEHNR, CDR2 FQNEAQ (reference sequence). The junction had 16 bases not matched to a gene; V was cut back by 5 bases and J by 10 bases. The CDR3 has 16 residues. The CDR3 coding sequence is TGTGCCAGCAGCCCTCCTACTAGCGCCCCCCGGGAGGAGCTGTTTTTT. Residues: CASSPPTSAPREELFF.

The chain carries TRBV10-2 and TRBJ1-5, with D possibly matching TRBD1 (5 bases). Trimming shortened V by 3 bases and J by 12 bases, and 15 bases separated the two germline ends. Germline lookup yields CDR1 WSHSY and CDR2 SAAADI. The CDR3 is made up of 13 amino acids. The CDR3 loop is CASSDTRGVGQHF. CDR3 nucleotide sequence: TGCGCCAGCAGTGATACTCGGGGGGTGGGCCAGCATTTT.